These T cell receptor delta chains were read from a single sample in a study of gamma-delta chains in newborns, infants, children. TCRdb re-called the reads with CATT. The table lists approximately 12,000 delta-chain clones, approximately 9% of them singletons. Sequencing was performed on blood. The receptors derive from a child who was a newborn, infant or young child, either healthy, febrile or measles-vaccinated (not recorded which). Each CDR3 is given with its conserved first and last residue. D genes are given only for firm matches. Size values are once, few and many counts, or a class for expanded clones, and some rows have none.

length,size,D,V,J,DNA,CDR3
17,NA,TRDD3,TRDV2,TRDJ1,TGTGCCTGTGACACCCTTACTGGGGGATACGCGCCCGATAAACTCATCTTT,CACDTLTGGYAPDKLIF
15,NA,TRDD3,TRDV2,TRDJ2,TGTGCCTGTGACCAAACTGGGGATAAGACAGCACAACTCTTCTTT,CACDQTGDKTAQLFF
21,few,NA,TRDV2,TRDJ1,TGTGCCTGTGAGGAAATAGTACTGGGGGCCCAGATGGGAAGATACACCGATAAACTCATCTTT,CACEEIVLGAQMGRYTDKLIF
17,NA,TRDD3,TRDV2,TRDJ1,TGTGCCTGTGACACTCTGGCTGGGGGATACACCACCGATAAACTCATCTTT,CACDTLAGGYTTDKLIF
15,NA,TRDD3,TRDV2,TRDJ1,TGTGCCTGTGACACTCTGGGGGAACCCACCGATAAACCCATCTTT,CACDTLGEPTDKPIF
18,NA,TRDD3,TRDV2,TRDJ1,TGTGCCTGTGACGCGTTAGTAGGGGATACGCGAGAGACCGATAAACTCATCTTT,CACDALVGDTRETDKLIF
13,few,TRDD3,TRDV2,TRDJ1,TGTGCCTGTGACACCTGGGGATACGATAAACTCATCTTT,CACDTWGYDKLIF
18,few,TRDD3,TRDV2,TRDJ3,TGTGCCTGTGACACCTGGGGGATACGTGGTGATGACACCCGACAGATGTTTTTC,CACDTWGIRGDDTRQMFF
15,few,TRDD3,TRDV2,TRDJ1,TGTGCCTGTGACACGGTGGGGGAAGACACCGATAAACTCATCTTT,CACDTVGEDTDKLIF
19,few,TRDD3,TRDV2,TRDJ1,TGTGCCTGTGACCCAGTACTGGGGGAGACGGACCATTACACCGATAAACTCATCTTT,CACDPVLGETDHYTDKLIF
18,NA,TRDD3,TRDV2,TRDJ1,TGTGCCTGTGACACCGTTGGTGGTGGGGGATATGCCACCGATAAACTCATCTTT,CACDTVGGGGYATDKLIF
21,few,TRDD3,TRDV2,TRDJ1,TGTGCCTGTGACGCCTTGATTCCTGCAGAACTGGGGGATCAGGGCACCGATAAACTCATCTTT,CACDALIPAELGDQGTDKLIF
17,few,TRDD3,TRDV2,TRDJ1,TGTGCCTGTGACACGAGGGTACTGGGGGTAACCCCCGATAAACTCATCTTT,CACDTRVLGVTPDKLIF
18,NA,NA,TRDV2,TRDJ3,TGTGCCTGTGACATTCTACTGCCCAGCTCCTGGGACACCCGACAGATGTTTTTC,CACDILLPSSWDTRQMFF
15,NA,TRDD3,TRDV2,TRDJ1,TGTGCCTGTGACACCTTGGGGGATACGGGCGATAAACTCATCTTT,CACDTLGDTGDKLIF
15,NA,NA,TRDV2,TRDJ1,TGTGCCTGTGACCCTATACAGAGGTACACCGATAAACTCATCTTT,CACDPIQRYTDKLIF
17,few,NA,TRDV2,TRDJ1,TGTGCCTGTGAGGGTCTTGGCGTACTGGGAAACACCGATAAACTCATCTTT,CACEGLGVLGNTDKLIF
17,few,TRDD3,TRDV2,TRDJ3,TGTGCCTGTGACACCGTACTGGGGGATTGGGACACCCGACAGATGTTTTTC,CACDTVLGDWDTRQMFF
16,few,TRDD3,TRDV2,TRDJ1,TGTGCCTGTGACACCCCTTGGGGGATAGAGCACGATAAACTCATCTTT,CACDTPWGIEHDKLIF
20,NA,TRDD3,TRDV2,TRDJ3,TGTGCCTGTGACACCGTGGGATACGCGTATGGCGCCTGGGACACCCGACAGATGTTTTTC,CACDTVGYAYGAWDTRQMFF
13,large,NA,TRDV2,TRDJ3,TGTGCCTGTGACACCTGGGACACCCGACAGATGTTTTTC,CACDTWDTRQMFF
15,NA,NA,TRDV2,TRDJ1,TGTGCCTGTGACACCGATAAAGACCCTGTAATGCGACTCATCTTT,CACDTDKDPVMRLIF
16,few,NA,TRDV2,TRDJ1,TGTGCCTGTGACACCGTCGGGTCATCGGGCACCGATAAACTCATCTTT,CACDTVGSSGTDKLIF
14,few,TRDD3,TRDV2,TRDJ1,TGTGCCTGTGATGGGCTGGGGGGTACCGATAAACTCATCTTT,CACDGLGGTDKLIF
23,NA,TRDD3,TRDV2,TRDJ3,TGTGCCTGTGACACCGTTGGACTGGGGGATACGAGTAAGATATCCTGGGACACCCGACAGATGTTTTTC,CACDTVGLGDTSKISWDTRQMFF
18,NA,TRDD3,TRDV2,TRDJ1,TGTGCCTGTGACCCCGTACTGGGGGATAATTGGGACACCGATAAACTCATCTTT,CACDPVLGDNWDTDKLIF
20,NA,TRDD3,TRDV2,TRDJ3,TGTGCCTGTGACTTTGTACTGGGGGATACCTCCTCCTGGGACACCCGACAGATGTTTTTC,CACDFVLGDTSSWDTRQMFF
19,few,TRDD3,TRDV2,TRDJ3,TGTGCCTGTGACTCCTGGGGGCTCTCCTCCTCCTGGGACACCCGACAGATGTTTTTC,CACDSWGLSSSWDTRQMFF
15,NA,TRDD3,TRDV2,TRDJ1,TGTGCCTGTGACACCGTACTGGGGCAGGCCGATAAACTCATCTTT,CACDTVLGQADKLIF
16,few,NA,TRDV2,TRDJ1,TGTGCCTGTGACACTCGCCGATACGGTGGGACCGATAAACTCATCTTT,CACDTRRYGGTDKLIF
21,few,TRDD3,TRDV2,TRDJ3,TGTGCCTGTGACATTCTACTGGGGGATACAATAAGCTCCTGGGACACCCGACAGATGTTTTTC,CACDILLGDTISSWDTRQMFF
16,NA,NA,TRDV2,TRDJ1,TGTGCCTGTGACACGCTTGGGGGCACGAACACCGATAAACTCATCTTT,CACDTLGGTNTDKLIF
14,NA,NA,TRDV2,TRDJ1,TGTGCCTGTGGCACACTGCGTTCTACCGATAAACTCATCTTT,CACGTLRSTDKLIF
17,few,TRDD3,TRDV2,TRDJ1,TGTGCCTGTGACACGGCGGAGAGCTGGGGGAGCTCCGATAAACTCATCTTT,CACDTAESWGSSDKLIF
20,NA,TRDD3,TRDV2,TRDJ1,TGTGCCTGTGACACCGTGGAGGTCGTGGGGGATAATCGAGAGTGGAGAAAACTCATCTTT,CACDTVEVVGDNREWRKLIF
19,few,TRDD3,TRDV3,TRDJ1,TGTGCCTTTCAGCCAGAACTGGGGGACCAGCGGGGGTACACCGATAAACTCATCTTT,CAFQPELGDQRGYTDKLIF
17,NA,TRDD3,TRDV2,TRDJ1,TGTGCCTGTGACAAATTAGGGGATACGCTCTCCACCGATAAACTCATCTTT,CACDKLGDTLSTDKLIF
18,NA,TRDD3,TRDV2,TRDJ1,TGTGCCTGTGAACCAGTACTGGGGGCCACAGGGGACACCGATAAACTCATCTTT,CACEPVLGATGDTDKLIF
16,NA,TRDD3,TRDV2,TRDJ1,TGTGCCTGTGACACCGTAAACTGGGGGATATCCGATAAACTCATCTTT,CACDTVNWGISDKLIF
17,few,TRDD3,TRDV2,TRDJ1,TGTGCCTGTGACCAACTGGGGGATGACGGACACACCGATAAACTCATCTTT,CACDQLGDDGHTDKLIF
13,NA,NA,TRDV2,TRDJ1,TGTGCCTGTGATCGGCTTGGCACCGATAAACTCATCTTT,CACDRLGTDKLIF
17,few,TRDD3,TRDV2,TRDJ1,TGTGCCTGTGACACCGTTTCCCCTGGGATACGCACCGATAAACTCATCTTT,CACDTVSPGIRTDKLIF
20,NA,TRDD3,TRDV2,TRDJ3,TGTGCCTGTGACGCTATACTGGGGGTCAAAAGCTCCTGGGACACCCGACAGATGTTTTTC,CACDAILGVKSSWDTRQMFF
18,few,TRDD3,TRDV1,TRDJ1,TGTGCTCTTGGGAAATATCGGATACTGGGGGGTTCCACCGATAAACTCATCTTT,CALGKYRILGGSTDKLIF
17,few,TRDD3,TRDV2,TRDJ1,TGTGCCTGTGACCCCGTACTGGGGACCCTTTACACCGATAAACTCATCTTT,CACDPVLGTLYTDKLIF
16,few,TRDD3,TRDV2,TRDJ1,TGTGCCTGTGACACCCTACTGGGGGATACCACCGATAAACTCATCTTT,CACDTLLGDTTDKLIF
18,NA,NA,TRDV2,TRDJ3,TGTGCCTGTGACACCGTTGGGGAGAGCTCCTGGGACACCCGACAGATGTTTTTC,CACDTVGESSWDTRQMFF
18,NA,TRDD3,TRDV2,TRDJ3,TGTGCCTGTGACACCCTTACTGGGGATACCTGGGACACCCGACAGGTGTTTTTC,CACDTLTGDTWDTRQVFF
17,few,TRDD3,TRDV2,TRDJ1,TGTGCCTGTGACACCCTGGATGGGGGACCCTACACCGATAAACTCATCTTT,CACDTLDGGPYTDKLIF
18,few,NA,TRDV1,TRDJ1,TGTGCTCTTGGGGAACGTCTATTCCCGCGGGGAATTTACGATAAACTCATCTTT,CALGERLFPRGIYDKLIF
19,NA,TRDD3,TRDV2,TRDJ3,TGTGCCTGTGATCCCTTACTGGGGGAAGGCTCCTGGGACACCCGACAGATGTTTTTC,CACDPLLGEGSWDTRQMFF
15,NA,NA,TRDV2,TRDJ1,TGTGCCTGTGACCCCCTAGGGGGGGCCCCCGATAAACTCATCTTT,CACDPLGGAPDKLIF
22,few,TRDD3,TRDV1,TRDJ1,TGTGCTCTTCAAACTGGCGTGCCCCCGCGTACTGGGGGATGGGTAGACACCGATAAACTCATCTTT,CALQTGVPPRTGGWVDTDKLIF